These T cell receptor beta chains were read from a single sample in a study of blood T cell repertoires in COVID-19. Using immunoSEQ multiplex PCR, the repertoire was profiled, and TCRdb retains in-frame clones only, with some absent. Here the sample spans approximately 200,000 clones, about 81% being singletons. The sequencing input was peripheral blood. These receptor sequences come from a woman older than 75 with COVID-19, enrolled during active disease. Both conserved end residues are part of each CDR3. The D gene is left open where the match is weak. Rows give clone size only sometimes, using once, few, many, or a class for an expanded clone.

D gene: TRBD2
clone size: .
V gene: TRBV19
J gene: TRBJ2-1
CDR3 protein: CASSASRSGSRDEQFF
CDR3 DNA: TGTGCCAGTAGTGCCTCTAGGAGCGGGAGCCGGGATGAGCAGTTCTTC

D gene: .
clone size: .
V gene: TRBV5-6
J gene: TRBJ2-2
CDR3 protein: CASRRRAGTGELFF
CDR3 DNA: TGTGCCAGCAGGCGGAGGGCGGGGACCGGGGAGCTGTTTTTT

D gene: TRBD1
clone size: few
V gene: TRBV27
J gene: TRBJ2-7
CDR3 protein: CASSLTGRNRGYEQYF
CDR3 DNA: TGTGCCAGCAGTTTAACGGGTCGGAACAGGGGCTACGAGCAGTACTTC

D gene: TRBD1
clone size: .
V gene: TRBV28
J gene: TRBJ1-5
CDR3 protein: CASSFEGGTGLGQPQHF
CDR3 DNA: TGTGCCAGCAGTTTTGAGGGTGGGACAGGGCTAGGGCAGCCCCAGCATTTT

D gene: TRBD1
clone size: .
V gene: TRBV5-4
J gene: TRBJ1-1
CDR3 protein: CASSPGTGGDAFF
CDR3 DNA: TGTGCCAGCAGCCCAGGGACAGGGGGTGATGCTTTCTTT

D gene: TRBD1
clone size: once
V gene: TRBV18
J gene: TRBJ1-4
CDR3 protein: CASSPGTAEKLFF
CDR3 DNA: TGTGCCAGCTCACCGGGGACAGCTGAAAAACTGTTTTTT

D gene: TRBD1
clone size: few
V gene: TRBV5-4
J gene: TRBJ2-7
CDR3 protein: CASSLVAGGDEQYF
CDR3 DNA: TGTGCCAGCAGCTTGGTCGCAGGGGGCGACGAGCAGTACTTC

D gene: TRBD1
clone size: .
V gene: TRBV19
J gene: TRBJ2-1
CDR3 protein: CASMDRGDNEQFF
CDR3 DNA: TGTGCCAGTATGGACAGGGGTGACAATGAGCAGTTCTTC

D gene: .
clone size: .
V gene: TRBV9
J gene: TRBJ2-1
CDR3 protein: CASSVPPAGVSHEQFF
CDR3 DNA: TGTGCCAGCAGCGTACCCCCAGCGGGTGTTTCCCATGAGCAGTTCTTC

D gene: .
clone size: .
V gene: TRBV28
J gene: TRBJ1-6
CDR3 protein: CASSLWVTAARNSPLHF
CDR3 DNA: TGTGCCAGCAGTTTATGGGTGACAGCTGCCCGTAATTCACCCCTCCACTTT

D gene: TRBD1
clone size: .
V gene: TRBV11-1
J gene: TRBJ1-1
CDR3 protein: CASSTMTGSTEAFF
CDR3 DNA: TGTGCCAGCAGCACCATGACAGGGTCGACTGAAGCTTTCTTT

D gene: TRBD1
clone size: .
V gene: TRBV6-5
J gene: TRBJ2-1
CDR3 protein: CASSYNTGGFHEQFF
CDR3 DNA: TGTGCCAGCAGTTACAACACAGGGGGCTTTCATGAGCAGTTCTTC

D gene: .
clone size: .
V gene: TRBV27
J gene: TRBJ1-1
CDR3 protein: CASSLFVGSTEAFF
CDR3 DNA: TGTGCCAGCAGTTTATTTGTAGGGAGCACTGAAGCTTTCTTT

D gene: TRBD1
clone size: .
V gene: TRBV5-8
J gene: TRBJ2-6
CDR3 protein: CASSLDRGLTNVLTF
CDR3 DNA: TGTGCCAGCAGCTTGGACAGGGGGCTGACCAACGTCCTGACTTTC

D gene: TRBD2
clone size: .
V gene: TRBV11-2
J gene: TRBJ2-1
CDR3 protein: CASSLVTGGVLYNEQFF
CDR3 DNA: TGTGCCAGCAGCTTAGTAACCGGGGGGGTCCTCTACAATGAGCAGTTCTTC

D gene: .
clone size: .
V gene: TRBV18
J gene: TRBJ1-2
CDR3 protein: CASSPGQKGGYTF
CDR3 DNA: TGTGCCAGCTCACCAGGACAGAAAGGTGGCTACACCTTC

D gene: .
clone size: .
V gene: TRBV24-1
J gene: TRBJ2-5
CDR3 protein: CATSDLGRQETQYF
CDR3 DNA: TGTGCCACCAGTGATTTGGGCCGACAAGAGACCCAGTACTTC

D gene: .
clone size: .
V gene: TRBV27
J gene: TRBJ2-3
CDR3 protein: CASSFGGSDTQYF
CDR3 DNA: TGTGCCAGCAGTTTCGGGGGTTCAGATACGCAGTATTTT

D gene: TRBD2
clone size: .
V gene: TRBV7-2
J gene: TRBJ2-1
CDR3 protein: CASSTQTSGGAREQFF
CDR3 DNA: TGTGCCAGCAGCACACAGACTAGCGGGGGGGCCAGGGAGCAGTTCTTC

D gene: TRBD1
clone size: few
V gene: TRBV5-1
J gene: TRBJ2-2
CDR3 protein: CASSFLDRADTGELFF
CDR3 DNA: TGCGCCAGCAGCTTCTTAGACAGGGCTGACACCGGGGAGCTGTTTTTT

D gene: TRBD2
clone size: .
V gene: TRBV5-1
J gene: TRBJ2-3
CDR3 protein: CASSTGTSGGATTDTQYF
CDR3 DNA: TGCGCCAGCAGCACCGGGACTAGCGGGGGGGCGACGACAGATACGCAGTATTTT

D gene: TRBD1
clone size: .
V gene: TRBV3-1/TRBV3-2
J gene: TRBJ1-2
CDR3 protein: CASSQGGQGYRYTF
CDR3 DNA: TGTGCCAGCAGCCAAGGGGGACAGGGGTATAGATACACCTTC

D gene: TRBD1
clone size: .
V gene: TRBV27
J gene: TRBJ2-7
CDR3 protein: CASSPDRGSLSYEQYF
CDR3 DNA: TGTGCCAGCAGTCCCGACAGGGGGTCCCTCTCCTACGAGCAGTACTTC

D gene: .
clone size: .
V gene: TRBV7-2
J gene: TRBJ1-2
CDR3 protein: CASSLARVRVYGYTF
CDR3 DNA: TGTGCCAGCAGCTTAGCACGGGTTCGGGTCTATGGCTACACCTTC

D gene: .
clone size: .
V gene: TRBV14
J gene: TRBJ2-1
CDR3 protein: CASSQDRLSHSSYNEQFF
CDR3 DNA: TGTGCCAGCAGCCAAGATAGACTTTCTCATAGCTCCTACAATGAGCAGTTCTTC

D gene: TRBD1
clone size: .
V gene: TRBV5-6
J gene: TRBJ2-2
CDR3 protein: CASSLGTGRTGELFF
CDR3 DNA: TGTGCCAGCAGCTTAGGGACAGGGCGTACCGGGGAGCTGTTTTTT

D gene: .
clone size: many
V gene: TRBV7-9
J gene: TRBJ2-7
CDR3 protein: CASSFFPSRAYEQYF
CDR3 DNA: TGTGCCAGCAGCTTTTTCCCCAGTCGTGCTTACGAGCAGTACTTC